Following are 14 T cell receptor beta chains from one sample sequenced in a study of shared clonotypes between healthy human individuals. The naive CD8 population came from CD45RO-negative cells selected for CCR7, without terminally differentiated effector memory CD45RA+ cells. Produced via immunoSEQ multiplex PCR; TCRdb's table is partial and in-frame only. The table has over 2,000,000 clones, 80% to 95% seen once. Sequenced input: naive CD8+ T cells from PBMCs. The receptors were sampled from a man younger than 35 in good health. Some clones in this sample may be carry-over from other donors' samples.

This sequence joins TRBV15 and TRBJ2-3, with TRBD2 matching 11 bases. Losses at the gene ends were 4 bases for V and 2 bases for J; bases not matched to a gene: 8. The CDR3 spans 17 residues. Germline V gene sequence: CDR1 LNHNV, CDR2 YYDKDF (reference sequence). CDR3 bases: TGTGCCACCAGCATACCCGGGACTAGCGGATACACAGATACGCAGTATTTT. Translated: CATSIPGTSGYTDTQYF.

The genes are TRBV4-3 and TRBJ2-7, with 11 bases lining up with TRBD1. Germline V gene lookup returns CDR1 LGHNA and CDR2 YSLEER. The CDR3 consists of 14 residues. V was clipped by 8 bases and J by 3 bases; unmatched bases: 6. CDR3 loop: CASGEGTGGYEQYF. The CDR3 nucleotides read TGCGCCAGCGGTGAAGGGACAGGGGGCTACGAGCAGTACTTC.

The chain combines TRBV4-2 with TRBJ2-5; D is ambiguous. The CDR3 has 18 amino acids. The V end lost 2 bases, the J end lost 2 bases, and 21 bases lay between the germline ends. The germline V gene encodes CDR1 LGHNA and CDR2 YNFKEQ. CDR3 bases: TGTGCCAGCAGCCAACATGCCTTTAGTGGGAAGCTGCAAGAGACCCAGTACTTC. Its protein product is CASSQHAFSGKLQETQYF.

The chain is built from TRBV6-4 and TRBJ1-2; no clear D gene. Germline V gene lookup returns CDR1 MRHNA and CDR2 SNTAGT. The CDR3 spans 13 residues. V lost 4 bases and J lost 6, with 12 bases in between. The CDR3 spells CASSGFGEDGYTF. DNA for the CDR3: TGTGCCAGCAGTGGTTTCGGGGAGGATGGCTACACCTTC.

A note on this clone: The sample has other DNA sequences that encode this CDR3 too. The V gene is TRBV7-9, the J gene TRBJ1-5, with D possibly TRBD1 on 6 matching bases. CDR3 length equals 14 residues. Trimming took 1 base from V and 4 from J, leaving 8 bases between them. Germline V gene lookup returns CDR1 SEHNR and CDR2 FQNEAQ (reference sequence). Written as DNA, the CDR3 is TGTGCCAGCAGCTTAGGAGGGACAAATCAGCCCCAGCATTTT. As protein: CASSLGGTNQPQHF.

The V call is TRBV9, the J call TRBJ2-1; either TRBD1 or TRBD2 may supply D (7 bases each). V was trimmed by 0 bases and J by 5 bases, leaving 15 bases between them. The germline CDR1 and CDR2 sequences are SGDLS and YYNGEE. The CDR3 is 16 residues long. The DNA for the CDR3 is TGTGCCAGCAGCGTAGCAGGGGGAGGGCCCCACAATGAGCAGTTCTTC. It is translated as CASSVAGGGPHNEQFF. Looking up the rest from reference TRBV9 and TRBJ2-1 gives the full variable domain: DSGVTQTPKHLITATGQRVTLRCSPRSGDLSVYWYQQSLDQGLQFLIQYYNGEERAKGNILERFSAQQFPDLHSELNLSSLELGDSALYFCASSVAGGGPHNEQFFGPGTRLTVL.

This clone was detected only once. The rearrangement joins TRBV9 to TRBJ2-1, with D tentatively TRBD2 (6 bases). The length of the CDR3 is 17 residues. The germline V gene has CDR1 SGDLS and CDR2 YYNGEE. V was pared by 4 bases and J by 2 bases, with 19 bases between. This CDR3 reads CASSPSWGVQTYNEQFF. Written as DNA, the CDR3 is TGTGCCAGCAGCCCCTCGTGGGGGGTCCAAACCTACAATGAGCAGTTCTTC.

This clone was counted between two and nine times. This chain connects TRBV4-3 to TRBJ2-5; 7 bases are a match to TRBD1. Germline values: CDR1 LGHNA, CDR2 YSLEER. The CDR3 covers 16 residues. Losses at the gene ends were 0 bases for V and 2 bases for J; bases not matched to a gene: 6. CDR3: CASSQDGTALQETQYF. CDR3 nucleotides: TGCGCCAGCAGCCAAGATGGGACAGCCTTGCAAGAGACCCAGTACTTC.

V is TRBV27 and J is TRBJ1-1; 7 bases match TRBD1. Germline loops: CDR1 MNHEY, CDR2 SMNVEV (reference sequence). This CDR3 spans 15 amino acids. V dropped 6 bases and J dropped 6; count of bases not matched to a gene: 13. The CDR3 DNA follows: TGTGCCAGCAGCTACTCTCAGGGGGGAGGCGCTGAAGCTTTCTTT. This encodes CASSYSQGGGAEAFF.

The chain carries TRBV28 and TRBJ2-3; D possibly corresponds to TRBD2 (6 bases). The CDR3 runs to 16 residues. V lost 2 bases to trimming and J lost 3 bases, with 15 bases between them. In germline, CDR1 is MDHEN, CDR2 SYDVKM. This CDR3 is CASSLARGGLTDTQYF. The CDR3 bases are TGTGCCAGCAGTTTAGCCCGGGGAGGCCTTACAGATACGCAGTATTTT.

The gene calls are TRBV7-9 and TRBJ2-7; 8 bases match TRBD1. The CDR3 length is 16 residues. With 5 bases clipped from V and 6 bases from J, the junction kept 15 bases outside the gene matches. The germline V gene has CDR1 SEHNR and CDR2 FQNEAQ (reference sequence). The CDR3: CASSPRLGQGRGEQYF. As DNA, the CDR3 is TGTGCCAGCAGCCCCCGCTTAGGACAGGGAAGAGGCGAGCAGTACTTC.

This sequence joins TRBV27 and TRBJ1-2; possible D gene TRBD1, 5 bases. The CDR3 loop spans 16 amino acids. The germline V gene has CDR1 MNHEY and CDR2 SMNVEV (reference sequence). V shed 0 bases and J shed 6 bases, with 17 bases lying between them. CDR3 loop: CASSLSQGRGEDGYTF. CDR3 coding DNA: TGTGCCAGCAGTTTATCCCAGGGCCGGGGGGAGGATGGCTACACCTTC.

The chain has TRBV4-1 and TRBJ2-3, with unresolved D. Germline V gene data show CDR1 as MGHRA and CDR2 as YSYEKL. The V end lost 3 bases, the J end lost 4 bases, and 11 bases lay between the germline ends. This CDR3 spans 14 amino acids. DNA of the CDR3: TGCGCCAGCAGCCAGATTCCTAGGGCAGATACGCAGTATTTT. Translating it yields CASSQIPRADTQYF.

This sequence joins TRBV27 and TRBJ1-4, with D unclear. The V end lost 3 bases, the J end lost 8 bases, and 16 bases lay between the germline ends. The CDR3 sequence is 15 residues long. Per the germline V gene, CDR1 is MNHEY and CDR2 is SMNVEV (reference sequence). CDR3 sequence (DNA): TGTGCCAGCAGTTTGGGAGTCCAGGCGAGGGAAAAACTGTTTTTT. It is translated as CASSLGVQAREKLFF. Complete variable domain (other parts from reference TRBV27 and TRBJ1-4): EAQVTQNPRYLITVTGKKLTVTCSQNMNHEYMSWYRQDPGLGLRQIYYSMNVEVTDKGDVPEGYKVSRKEKRNFPLILESPSPNQTSLYFCASSLGVQAREKLFFGSGTQLSVL.